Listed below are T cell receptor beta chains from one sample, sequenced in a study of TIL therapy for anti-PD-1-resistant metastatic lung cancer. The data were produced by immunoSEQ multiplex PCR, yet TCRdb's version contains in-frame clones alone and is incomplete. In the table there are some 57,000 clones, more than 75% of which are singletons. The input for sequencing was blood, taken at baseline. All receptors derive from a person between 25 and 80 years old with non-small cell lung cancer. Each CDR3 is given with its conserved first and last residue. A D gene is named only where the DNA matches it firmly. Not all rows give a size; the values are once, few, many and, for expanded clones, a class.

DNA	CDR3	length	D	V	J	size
TGTGCCTCCTCTTATCGGGCGAACACCGGGGAGCTGTTTTTT	CASSYRANTGELFF	14	-	TRBV19	TRBJ2-2	-
TGCGCCAGCAGCCAAGATAGCGGTTCCCGTGGGGCCCAGCATTTT	CASSQDSGSRGAQHF	15	-	TRBV4-1	TRBJ1-5	-
TGTGCCAGCAGCTTGCCAGACGGATACGAGCAGTACTTC	CASSLPDGYEQYF	13	-	TRBV5-6	TRBJ2-7	-
TGCGCCGGTTCGGGGGCTTTCTTT	CAGSGAFF	8	-	TRBV4-1	TRBJ1-1	-
TGTGCCAGCAGGGGGACAGGGGGAGGGACCGGGGAGCTGTTTTTT	CASRGTGGGTGELFF	15	TRBD1	TRBV28	TRBJ2-2	-
TGTGCCAGCAGTGAAGGTTACCCGGGGCCTGAAGCTTTCTTT	CASSEGYPGPEAFF	14	-	TRBV6-1	TRBJ1-1	once
TGCGCCAGCAGCCAACGGGATTCAGATCTCTACGAGCAGTACTTC	CASSQRDSDLYEQYF	15	-	TRBV4-1	TRBJ2-7	-
TGTGCTAGTGGTTTGAACACCGGGGAGCTGTTTTTT	CASGLNTGELFF	12	-	TRBV12-5	TRBJ2-2	-
TGTGCCAGCAGGGGGTTACCCCGTGGTCACACCTTC	CASRGLPRGHTF	12	-	TRBV11-2	TRBJ1-2	-
TGTGCCAGCAGTTTAGTCAGCCATAGCAATCAGCCCCAGCATTTT	CASSLVSHSNQPQHF	15	-	TRBV28	TRBJ1-5	few
TGTGCCATCAGTGAAGACAGGGGCAATCAGCCCCAGCATTTT	CAISEDRGNQPQHF	14	TRBD1	TRBV10-3	TRBJ1-5	-
TGTGCCTGGAGTAGTGGGAGGGTCAATCAGCCCCAGCATTTT	CAWSSGRVNQPQHF	14	-	TRBV30	TRBJ1-5	-
TGCGCCAGCAGTGAGACCGGTTCGGGGAACTATGGCTACACCTTC	CASSETGSGNYGYTF	15	-	TRBV10-2	TRBJ1-2	-
TGTGCCAGCAGCTTATGGGGGTTGGGGGGTGAGCAGTTCTTC	CASSLWGLGGEQFF	14	-	TRBV11-1	TRBJ2-1	-
TGTGCCAGCAGTCCCACGGGGTTTAGCTCCTACAATGAGCAGTTCTTC	CASSPTGFSSYNEQFF	16	-	TRBV6-2/TRBV6-3	TRBJ2-1	-
TGTGCCAGCAGTTACCACCCTTCTCGTGAGCAGTACTTC	CASSYHPSREQYF	13	-	TRBV12-3/TRBV12-4	TRBJ2-7	-
TGTGCCAGCAGCCAAACGATAACACCAAACTATGGCTACACCTTC	CASSQTITPNYGYTF	15	-	TRBV3-1/TRBV3-2	TRBJ1-2	-
TGTGCCAGCAGCCTCCAAGGAGTAACTGAAGCTTTCTTT	CASSLQGVTEAFF	13	-	TRBV11-1	TRBJ1-1	-
TGCGCCAGCAGCCAGCTAGGGACAGGGCCAAAAAGTGGCGCTGAAGCTTTCTTT	CASSQLGTGPKSGAEAFF	18	TRBD1	TRBV4-1	TRBJ1-1	-
TGTGCCAGCGCCGCCGGGACAGGGGCCGAGCAGTACTTC	CASAAGTGAEQYF	13	TRBD1	TRBV19	TRBJ2-7	few
TGTGCTAGTGGTTCCCCCGGGACTAGCGGTTTTTATGAGCAGTTCTTC	CASGSPGTSGFYEQFF	16	TRBD2	TRBV12-5	TRBJ2-1	once
TGTGCCAGCAGTTTTCAGGGGACAGATACGCAGTATTTT	CASSFQGTDTQYF	13	-	TRBV27	TRBJ2-3	-
TGTGCCAGCAGTCTACAGGGGGAGCAGAGCCAGCCCCAGCATTTT	CASSLQGEQSQPQHF	15	TRBD1	TRBV6-5	TRBJ1-5	-
TGTGCCAGCAGTTTATATTCCCCGACCCTGGCAGATACGCAGTATTTT	CASSLYSPTLADTQYF	16	-	TRBV28	TRBJ2-3	-
TGCGCCAGCAGCCAAGGTACAGGGGGCCGTGGCACTGAAGCTTTCTTT	CASSQGTGGRGTEAFF	16	TRBD1	TRBV4-1	TRBJ1-1	once
TGTGCCAGCAGTTTAATCCGTTGGGGGACCCAGTACTTC	CASSLIRWGTQYF	13	-	TRBV12-3/TRBV12-4	TRBJ2-5	once
TGTGCCAGCAGTTACTCGGGGGCCTACGAGCAGTACTTC	CASSYSGAYEQYF	13	-	TRBV6-5	TRBJ2-7	-
TGTGCCAGCAGTTTCCGGGGTACAAACACCATATATTTT	CASSFRGTNTIYF	13	-	TRBV12-3/TRBV12-4	TRBJ1-3	-
TGTGCCAGTACCCTCCGGGGGACTAATTCACCCCTCCACTTT	CASTLRGTNSPLHF	14	-	TRBV19	TRBJ1-6	-
TGCAGCGTTGAAGATCCCGTTCGTGCTGAAGCTTTCTTT	CSVEDPVRAEAFF	13	-	TRBV29-1	TRBJ1-1	-
TGTGCCAGCAGCGAGGGACAGGGGGTAGGGGAAAAACTGTTTTTT	CASSEGQGVGEKLFF	15	TRBD1	TRBV5-4	TRBJ1-4	-
TGTGCCAGCAGTCGAGGCACAGATACGCAGTATTTT	CASSRGTDTQYF	12	-	TRBV12-3/TRBV12-4	TRBJ2-3	-
TGCGCCAGCAGCGTAGACAGGGTGGGGGGTCACCAAGAGACCCAGTACTTC	CASSVDRVGGHQETQYF	17	-	TRBV5-1	TRBJ2-5	once
TGTGCCAGCAGCGTAGCAGGGGGCACGAGCTACACCTTC	CASSVAGGTSYTF	13	TRBD1	TRBV9	TRBJ1-2	-
TGTGCCTGGAGTGACCTCGGGGGGGTCGGAAACACCATATATTTT	CAWSDLGGVGNTIYF	15	-	TRBV30	TRBJ1-3	-
TGTGCCACCAGCAGAGATTCGGGGGTTATGTCTCTCGAGCAGTACTTC	CATSRDSGVMSLEQYF	16	-	TRBV15	TRBJ2-7	-
TGTGCCAGCAGCCCCTACGCGGGCTACGAGCAGTACTTC	CASSPYAGYEQYF	13	-	TRBV5-5	TRBJ2-7	-
TGTGCCAGCAGCTTCGCCTTGCCTGAAGCTTTCTTT	CASSFALPEAFF	12	-	TRBV7-9	TRBJ1-1	-
TGTGCCAGCAGCTTAGGAATAGCGGGAGATGGGGTGCATGAGCAGTTCTTC	CASSLGIAGDGVHEQFF	17	TRBD2	TRBV7-2	TRBJ2-1	-
TGTGCTAGTGGTTTGGTACCGACCTCCGGGGCTGAAGCTTTCTTT	CASGLVPTSGAEAFF	15	-	TRBV12-5	TRBJ1-1	-
TGTGCCAGCTCATCAAACAGGGGGCGGAACGAGCAGTACTTC	CASSSNRGRNEQYF	14	TRBD1	TRBV18	TRBJ2-7	-
TGTGCCAGCAGCCGGTTAGACAGGGGAGACTACGAGCAGTACTTC	CASSRLDRGDYEQYF	15	TRBD1	TRBV13	TRBJ2-7	once
TGTGCCAGCAGCCAAGATAGGGGAGGACCTGATACGCAGTATTTT	CASSQDRGGPDTQYF	15	-	TRBV3-1/TRBV3-2	TRBJ2-3	-
TGTGCCAGCAGCTTGGGGACTAGCGCTTCCTACGAGCAGTACTTC	CASSLGTSASYEQYF	15	TRBD2	TRBV5-4	TRBJ2-7	-
TGCGCCAGCAGCCGGACTGAGGGATCTGGAAACACCATATATTTT	CASSRTEGSGNTIYF	15	-	TRBV5-1	TRBJ1-3	-
TGTGCCAGCAGTTTTTCCGGAGGTTCACCCCTCCACTTT	CASSFSGGSPLHF	13	-	TRBV12-3/TRBV12-4	TRBJ1-6	-
TGTGCCAGCAGCCTTGGACTAGCGGGGGGGAGGACAGATACGCAGTATTTT	CASSLGLAGGRTDTQYF	17	TRBD2	TRBV7-6	TRBJ2-3	-
TGTGCCAGCAGCCAAGAGCAGCGTCTCACAGATACGCAGTATTTT	CASSQEQRLTDTQYF	15	-	TRBV4-2	TRBJ2-3	-
TGTGCCAGCAGTGGGAGCGGGGACCCCTACAATGAGCAGTTCTTC	CASSGSGDPYNEQFF	15	TRBD2	TRBV2	TRBJ2-1	-
TGTGCCAGTGCTAGGTTCAATCAGCCCCAGCATTTT	CASARFNQPQHF	12	-	TRBV19	TRBJ1-5	-
TGTGCCAGCAGCCAGGGGGGTACAGGCGACAATCAGCCCCAGCATTTT	CASSQGGTGDNQPQHF	16	-	TRBV4-2	TRBJ1-5	few
TGTGCCAGCACCGACAGGTATCAGCCCCAGCATTTT	CASTDRYQPQHF	12	-	TRBV28	TRBJ1-5	few
TGTGCCAGCAGCAATGTTCTAGCGGCTCCCACAGGGCAGTACTTC	CASSNVLAAPTGQYF	15	-	TRBV21-1	TRBJ2-7	-
TGTGCCATCAGTGAGGGCGTCGCAACTAATGAAAAACTGTTTTTT	CAISEGVATNEKLFF	15	-	TRBV10-3	TRBJ1-4	-
TGTGCCAGCAGTTTATCAGCGGGGACAGATACGCAGTATTTT	CASSLSAGTDTQYF	14	TRBD2	TRBV27	TRBJ2-3	once
TGTGCCAGCAGTGGCGGCGGGACCCTCGCCCGGGAGCAGTACTTC	CASSGGGTLAREQYF	15	-	TRBV2	TRBJ2-7	-
TGTGTCAGAAGCTTAGCGGGGGGGACAGGGGCCTACAATGAGCAGTTCTTC	CVRSLAGGTGAYNEQFF	17	-	TRBV7-5	TRBJ2-1	-
TGTGCCACCAGCAGAGGAAAGAACTACGAGCAGTACTTC	CATSRGKNYEQYF	13	-	TRBV15	TRBJ2-7	-
TGCGCCAGCAGCTTGGCGGACAGGGGGCAGTCACCCCTCCACTTT	CASSLADRGQSPLHF	15	TRBD1	TRBV5-1	TRBJ1-6	-
TGTGCCAGCAGCTCGACAGGGGTATCCGTTTTAGGAAACACCATATATTTT	CASSSTGVSVLGNTIYF	17	TRBD1	TRBV5-4	TRBJ1-3	-